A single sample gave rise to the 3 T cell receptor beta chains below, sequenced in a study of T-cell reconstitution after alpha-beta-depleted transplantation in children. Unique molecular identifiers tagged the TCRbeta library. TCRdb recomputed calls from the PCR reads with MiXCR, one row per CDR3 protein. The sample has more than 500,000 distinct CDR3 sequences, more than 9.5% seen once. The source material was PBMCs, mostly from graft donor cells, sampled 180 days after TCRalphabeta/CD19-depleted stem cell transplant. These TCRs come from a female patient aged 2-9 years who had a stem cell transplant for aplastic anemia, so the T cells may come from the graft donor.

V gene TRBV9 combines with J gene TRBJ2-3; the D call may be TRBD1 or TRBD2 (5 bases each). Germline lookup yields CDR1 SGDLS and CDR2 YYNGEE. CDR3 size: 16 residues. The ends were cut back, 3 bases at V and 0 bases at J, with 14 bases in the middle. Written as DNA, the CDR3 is TGTGCCAGCAGCGGAAGGGACGGATCTAGCACAGATACGCAGTATTTT. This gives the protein CASSGRDGSSTDTQYF.

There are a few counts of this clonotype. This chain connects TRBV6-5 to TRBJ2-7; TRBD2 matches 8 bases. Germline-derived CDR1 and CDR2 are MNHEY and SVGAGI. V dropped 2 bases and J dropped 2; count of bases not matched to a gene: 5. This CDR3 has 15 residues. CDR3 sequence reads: CASSYVAGPTYEQYF. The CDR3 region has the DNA TGTGCCAGCAGTTACGTAGCGGGACCCACCTACGAGCAGTACTTC.

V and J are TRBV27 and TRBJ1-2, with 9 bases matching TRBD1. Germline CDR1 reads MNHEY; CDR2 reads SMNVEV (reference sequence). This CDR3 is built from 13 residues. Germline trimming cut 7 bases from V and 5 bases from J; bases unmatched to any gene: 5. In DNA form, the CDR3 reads TGTGCCAGCAAGGGGACAGGGAGGTATGGCTACACCTTC. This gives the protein CASKGTGRYGYTF.